This T cell receptor (beta chain) was sequenced during a study of shared clonotypes between healthy human individuals. Looking at the study overall: Per donor, three plates held CD4 naive cells, three held CD4 memory, two held CD8 naive and one held CD8 memory.

Germline V gene lookup returns CDR1 SGHNT and CDR2 YYREEE (reference sequence). The CDR3 loop spans 16 amino acids. Unmatched junction bases numbered 8, after V lost 1 base and J lost 7 bases. Approximately 200 ng DNA, about 28,000 T cell genomes, went into each sorted-subset replicate PCR. The data were produced by immunoSEQ multiplex PCR, yet TCRdb's version contains in-frame clones alone and is incomplete. The data hold about 2.2 million clones, with around 93% observed a single time. Cells designated naive CD8 were CD45RO-negative and were positively selected for CCR7, with terminally differentiated effector memory CD45RA+ cells excluded.

The TCR originated in a man between 18 and 35 years old in good health. Some clones in this sample may be carry-over from other donors' samples. This chain connects TRBV5-4 to TRBJ2-3, with 11 bases aligning to TRBD2. The sample consisted of naive CD8+ T cells from PBMCs. The CDR3 DNA sequence: TGTGCCAGCAGCTTGCAATCTAGCGGGAGGCGGAATACGCAGTATTTT. This translates into CASSLQSSGRRNTQYF.